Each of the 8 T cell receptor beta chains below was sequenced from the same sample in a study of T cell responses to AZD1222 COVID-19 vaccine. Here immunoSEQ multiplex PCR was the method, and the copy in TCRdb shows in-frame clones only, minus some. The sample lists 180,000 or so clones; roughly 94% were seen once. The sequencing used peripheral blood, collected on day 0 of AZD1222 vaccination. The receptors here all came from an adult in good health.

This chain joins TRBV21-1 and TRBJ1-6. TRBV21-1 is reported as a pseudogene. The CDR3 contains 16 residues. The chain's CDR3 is CASSNHGSSYNSPLHF. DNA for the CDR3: TGTGCCAGCAGCAACCACGGAAGCTCCTATAATTCACCCCTCCACTTT.

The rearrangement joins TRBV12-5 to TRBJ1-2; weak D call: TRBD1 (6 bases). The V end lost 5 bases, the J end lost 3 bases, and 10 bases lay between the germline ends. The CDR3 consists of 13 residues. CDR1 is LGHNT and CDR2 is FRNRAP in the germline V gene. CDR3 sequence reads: CASGEGVHYGYTF. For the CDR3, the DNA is TGTGCTAGTGGTGAGGGGGTACACTATGGCTACACCTTC.

The CDR3 here is CASSLAIWDRDNYGYTF. The DNA for the CDR3 is TGTGCCAGCAGCTTAGCTATTTGGGACAGGGATAACTATGGCTACACCTTC. V and J are TRBV11-2 and TRBJ1-2; 9 bases agree with TRBD1. The V and J ends lost 1 base and 1 base, in that order; junction bases with no gene match: 7. This CDR3 is 17 amino acids long. Per germline, CDR1 SGHAT and CDR2 FQNNGV.

The CDR3 sequence: CASSPLGGQGAKGANVLTF. CDR3 DNA: TGTGCCAGCAGTCCCCTGGGGGGACAGGGGGCTAAGGGGGCCAACGTCCTGACTTTC. V is TRBV27 and J is TRBJ2-6, with 12 positions matching TRBD1. V dropped 5 bases and J dropped 4; count of bases not matched to a gene: 12. This CDR3 contains 19 residues. Germline lookup yields CDR1 MNHEY and CDR2 SMNVEV (reference sequence).

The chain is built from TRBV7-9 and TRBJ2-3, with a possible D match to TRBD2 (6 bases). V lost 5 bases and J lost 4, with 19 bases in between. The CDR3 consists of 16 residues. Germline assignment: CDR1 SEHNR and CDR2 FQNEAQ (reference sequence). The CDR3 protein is CASSHSVRGAADTQYF. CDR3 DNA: TGTGCCAGCAGCCATTCGGTGCGGGGCGCAGCAGATACGCAGTATTTT.

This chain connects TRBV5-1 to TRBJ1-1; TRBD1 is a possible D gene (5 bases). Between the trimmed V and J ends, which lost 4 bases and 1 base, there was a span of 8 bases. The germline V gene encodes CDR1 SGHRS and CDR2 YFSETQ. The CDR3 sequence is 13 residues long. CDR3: CASSTTGNTEAFF. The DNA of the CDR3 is TGCGCCAGCAGCACTACAGGGAACACTGAAGCTTTCTTT.

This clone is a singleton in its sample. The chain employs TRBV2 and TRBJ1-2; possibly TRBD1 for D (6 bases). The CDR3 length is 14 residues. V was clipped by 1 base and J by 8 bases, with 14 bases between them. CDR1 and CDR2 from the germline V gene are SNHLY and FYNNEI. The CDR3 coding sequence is TGTGCCAGCAGTGAAGAGGCGGCAGGGGTAGGCTACACCTTC. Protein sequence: CASSEEAAGVGYTF.

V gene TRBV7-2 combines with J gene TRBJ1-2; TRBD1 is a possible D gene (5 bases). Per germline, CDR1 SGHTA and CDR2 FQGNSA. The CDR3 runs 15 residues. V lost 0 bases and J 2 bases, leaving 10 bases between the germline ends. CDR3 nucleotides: TGTGCCAGCAGCTTAGCGCTGTCAGGGAACTATGGCTACACCTTC. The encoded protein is CASSLALSGNYGYTF.